This T cell receptor beta chain was found in a study of T cells in localized non-small cell lung cancer. Worth noting for this clone: Antigen: not known.

Study-wide points: Heterogeneity cannot be ruled out, as sequencing used one tumor region only. A raised T cell density in blood coincided with lengthier overall survival.

The germline gives CDR1 SQVTM, CDR2 ANQGSEA. With 5 bases clipped from V and 5 bases from J, the junction kept 5 bases outside the gene matches. The CDR3 covers 13 residues. Libraries were prepared by immunoSEQ multiplex PCR; TCRdb keeps only in-frame clonotypes and omits some of them. Counted here are about 21,000 clones, about 88% occurring once; the ten biggest clones make up 2% to 2.5%. Sample: peripheral blood, taken before any cancer treatment. The chain employs TRBV29-1 and TRBJ1-5, with TRBD1 identical over 8 bases. The receptor's source is a man between 40 and 69 years old with stage I lung adenocarcinoma. In DNA form, the CDR3 reads TGCAGCGTTTCCGGGACAGGCGATCAGCCCCAGCATTTT. Translation gives CSVSGTGDQPQHF.